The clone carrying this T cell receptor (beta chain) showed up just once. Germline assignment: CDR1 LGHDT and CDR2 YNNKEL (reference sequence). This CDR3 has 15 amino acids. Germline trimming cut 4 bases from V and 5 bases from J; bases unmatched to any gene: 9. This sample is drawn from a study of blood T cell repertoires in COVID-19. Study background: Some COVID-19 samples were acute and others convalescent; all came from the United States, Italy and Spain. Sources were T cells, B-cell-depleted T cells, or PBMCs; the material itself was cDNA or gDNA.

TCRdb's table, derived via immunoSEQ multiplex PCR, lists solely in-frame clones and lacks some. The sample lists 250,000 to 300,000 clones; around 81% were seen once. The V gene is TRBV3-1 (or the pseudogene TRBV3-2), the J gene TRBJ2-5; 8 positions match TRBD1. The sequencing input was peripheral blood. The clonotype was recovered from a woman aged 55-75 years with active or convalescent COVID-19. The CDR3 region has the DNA TGTGCCAGCAGCCCTGATGGACAGGGTCGCGAGACCCAGTACTTC. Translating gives CASSPDGQGRETQYF.